The 8 T cell receptor beta chains below were found in one sample sequenced in a study of blood T cells in healthy people across ages. Through a sample-barcoded 5' primer and a J-beta primer mix, a second PCR was run for roughly 6 to 12 cycles. TCRdb re-derived calls from the 5' RACE reads in MiXCR, one entry per CDR3 protein. There are about 1.6 million distinct CDR3 sequences in the sample; about 32% occur only once, and approximately 11% lies in the top ten. Sequencing was carried out using blood. Source of these receptors: a woman aged 25 to 39 in good health.

The chain recombines TRBV7-9 with TRBJ2-3; D perhaps matches TRBD2 (5 bases). CDR3 length: 14 amino acids. CDR1 and CDR2 (germline): SEHNR, FQNEAQ (reference sequence). Trimming pared 7 bases from V and 1 base from J, leaving 12 bases between. CDR3 loop: CASTDVGGTDTQYF. The DNA of the CDR3 is TGTGCCAGCACCGACGTCGGGGGCACAGATACGCAGTATTTT.

This sequence joins TRBV12-3 or TRBV12-4 and TRBJ2-7, with 9 bases lining up with TRBD1. This CDR3 is 15 amino acids long. Trimming cost V 5 bases and J 2 bases; bases outside gene matches: 7. In DNA form, the CDR3 reads TGTGCCAGCAGTCAACAGGGGGCGCAACCCTACGAGCAGTACTTC. It encodes CASSQQGAQPYEQYF.

The chain couples TRBV12-3 or TRBV12-4 to TRBJ2-1; 8 bases map to TRBD1. This CDR3 spans 16 amino acids. V was clipped by 6 bases and J by 4 bases; unmatched bases: 11. In DNA, the CDR3 is TGTGCCAGCAGCCCCCTAGGACAGGGCGGTTACAATGAGCAGTTCTTC. Translation: CASSPLGQGGYNEQFF.

This clonotype was seen more than once but under ten times. This sequence joins TRBV20-1 and TRBJ2-4; weak D call: TRBD1 (5 bases). The CDR3 length is 12 residues. The germline gives CDR1 DFQATT, CDR2 SNEGSKA (reference sequence). V lost 3 bases to trimming and J lost 8 bases, with 11 bases between them. CDR3 region: CSASWRQYIQYF. The CDR3, as DNA: TGCAGTGCTAGTTGGCGACAGTACATTCAGTACTTC.

This clonotype was seen more than once but under ten times. The rearrangement uses TRBV20-1 and TRBJ1-1; unclear D gene. The CDR3 runs to 12 residues. Germline V gives CDR1 DFQATT, CDR2 SNEGSKA (reference sequence). V was shortened by 6 bases and J by 10 bases, with 18 bases between the two germline ends. DNA for the CDR3: TGCAGTGCCCTACTGATCCTACACACAGCTTTCTTT. Its translation is CSALLILHTAFF.

This clonotype has only a few counts. The chain has TRBV7-6 and TRBJ2-1, with D possibly TRBD2 on 5 matching bases. Germline CDR1 SGHVS, CDR2 FNYEAQ. The CDR3 is made up of 13 amino acids. V was clipped by 10 bases and J by 8 bases, with 18 bases between them. The CDR3 region has the DNA TGTGCCACCAGACGGGGAACAGACGATGAGCAGTTCTTC. It translates to CATRRGTDDEQFF.

This clonotype has a handful of counts. The chain has TRBV12-3 or TRBV12-4 and TRBJ1-1; D unclear. This CDR3 is built from 13 residues. Trimming took off 3 bases at V and 1 base at J, with 6 bases between the two ends. CDR3 protein: CASSFMKNTEAFF. The CDR3 region has the DNA TGTGCCAGCAGTTTCATGAAGAACACTGAAGCTTTCTTT.

The chain has TRBV30 and TRBJ2-7; TRBD1 matches at 8 bases. CDR1 is GTSNPN, CDR2 SVGIG, per germline (reference sequence). Trimming cost V 2 bases and J 5 bases; bases outside gene matches: 11. The CDR3 runs 15 residues. CDR3 residues: CAWSSIRDRFHEQYF. CDR3 DNA: TGTGCCTGGAGTTCGATCCGGGACAGGTTTCACGAGCAGTACTTC.